This TCR beta chain was captured by sequencing in a study of T cells after yellow fever vaccination. Study background: SMART-Seq v4 Ultra Low Input prepared libraries from low-cell fractions.

The CDR3 covers 13 residues. Germline loops: CDR1 MGHRA, CDR2 YSYEKL. Deletions cut 3 bases from V and 10 bases from J, with 13 bases between. By 5'RACE template switching, TCR cDNA was produced, with a universal primer site and UMIs added in the process. Each CDR3 protein is one row after TCRdb ran MiXCR on the 5' RACE reads. The sample lists approximately 580,000 distinct CDR3 sequences; 17% were seen once. Study results and caveats: Of the clonotypes, a small share occurred in both CD4 and CD8 compartments. The study found a weaker secondary response that peaked faster, day 5 versus 15.

Concerning this clonotype: Antigen unknown.

The TCR comes from a man between 18 and 35 years old who received the YFV17D yellow fever vaccine. The sample here was PBMCs, taken 4 to 6 days after the first yellow fever vaccination. The chain links TRBV4-1 to TRBJ2-1; maybe TRBD2 (6 bases). The CDR3 loop is CASSHASAGEQFF. Written as DNA, the CDR3 is TGCGCCAGCAGCCATGCTTCGGCGGGGGAGCAGTTCTTC.